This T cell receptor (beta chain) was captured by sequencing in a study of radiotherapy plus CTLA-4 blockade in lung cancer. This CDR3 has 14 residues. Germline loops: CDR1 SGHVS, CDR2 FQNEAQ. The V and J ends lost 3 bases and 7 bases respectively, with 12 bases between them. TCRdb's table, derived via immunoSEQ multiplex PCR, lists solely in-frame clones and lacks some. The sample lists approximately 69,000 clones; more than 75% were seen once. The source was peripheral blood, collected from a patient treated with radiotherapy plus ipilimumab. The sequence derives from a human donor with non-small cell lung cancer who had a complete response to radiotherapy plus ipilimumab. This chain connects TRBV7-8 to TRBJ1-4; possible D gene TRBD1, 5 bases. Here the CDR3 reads CASSLRGKGEKLFF. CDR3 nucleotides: TGTGCCAGCAGCTTGCGGGGCAAGGGTGAAAAACTGTTTTTT.